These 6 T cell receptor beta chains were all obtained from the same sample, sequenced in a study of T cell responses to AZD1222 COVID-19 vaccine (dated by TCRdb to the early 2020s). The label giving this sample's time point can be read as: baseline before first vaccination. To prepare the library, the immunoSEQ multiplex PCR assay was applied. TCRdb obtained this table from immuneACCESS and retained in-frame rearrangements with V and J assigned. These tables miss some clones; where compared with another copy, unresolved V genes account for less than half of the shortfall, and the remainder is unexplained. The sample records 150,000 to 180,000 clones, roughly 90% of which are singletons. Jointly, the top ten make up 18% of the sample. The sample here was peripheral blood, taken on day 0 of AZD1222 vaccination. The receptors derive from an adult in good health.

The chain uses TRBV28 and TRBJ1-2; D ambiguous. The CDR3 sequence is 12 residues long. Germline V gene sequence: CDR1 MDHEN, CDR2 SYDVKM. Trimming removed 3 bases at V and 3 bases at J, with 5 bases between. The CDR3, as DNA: TGTGCCAGCAGTTTCCCTCACTATGGCTACACCTTC. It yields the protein CASSFPHYGYTF.

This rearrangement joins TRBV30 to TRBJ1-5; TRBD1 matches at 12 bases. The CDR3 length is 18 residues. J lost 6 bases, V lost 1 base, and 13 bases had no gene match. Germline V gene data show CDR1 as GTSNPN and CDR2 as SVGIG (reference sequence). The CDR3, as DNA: TGTGCCTGGAGTGAAAGGGACAGGGGGCGAAGTCCCCTTCAGCCCCAGCATTTT. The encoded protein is CAWSERDRGRSPLQPQHF.

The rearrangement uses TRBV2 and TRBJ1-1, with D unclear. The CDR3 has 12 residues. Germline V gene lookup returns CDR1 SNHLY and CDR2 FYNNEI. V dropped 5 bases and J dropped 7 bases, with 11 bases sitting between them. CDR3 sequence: CASSYSWLEAFF. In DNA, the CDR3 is TGTGCCAGCAGTTACTCATGGCTTGAAGCTTTCTTT.

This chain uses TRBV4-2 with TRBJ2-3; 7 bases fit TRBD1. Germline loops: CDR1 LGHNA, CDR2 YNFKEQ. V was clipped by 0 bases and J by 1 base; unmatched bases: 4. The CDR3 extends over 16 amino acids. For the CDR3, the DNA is TGTGCCAGCAGCCAAGAATCCGGGACAGGCACAGATACGCAGTATTTT. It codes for CASSQESGTGTDTQYF.

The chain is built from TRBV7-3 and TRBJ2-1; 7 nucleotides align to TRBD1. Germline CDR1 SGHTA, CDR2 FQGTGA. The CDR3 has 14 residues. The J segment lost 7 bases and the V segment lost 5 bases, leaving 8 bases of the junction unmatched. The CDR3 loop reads CASSLGQVMNEQFF. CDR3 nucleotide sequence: TGTGCCAGCAGCCTAGGACAGGTAATGAATGAGCAGTTCTTC.

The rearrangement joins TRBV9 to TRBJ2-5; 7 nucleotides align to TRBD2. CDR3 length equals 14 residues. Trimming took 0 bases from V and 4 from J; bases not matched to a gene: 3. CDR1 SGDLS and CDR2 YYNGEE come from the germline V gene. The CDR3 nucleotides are TGTGCCAGCAGCGTAGAGGGCGGGGGAGAGACCCAGTACTTC. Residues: CASSVEGGGETQYF. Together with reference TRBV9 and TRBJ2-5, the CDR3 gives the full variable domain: DSGVTQTPKHLITATGQRVTLRCSPRSGDLSVYWYQQSLDQGLQFLIQYYNGEERAKGNILERFSAQQFPDLHSELNLSSLELGDSALYFCASSVEGGGETQYFGPGTRLLVL.